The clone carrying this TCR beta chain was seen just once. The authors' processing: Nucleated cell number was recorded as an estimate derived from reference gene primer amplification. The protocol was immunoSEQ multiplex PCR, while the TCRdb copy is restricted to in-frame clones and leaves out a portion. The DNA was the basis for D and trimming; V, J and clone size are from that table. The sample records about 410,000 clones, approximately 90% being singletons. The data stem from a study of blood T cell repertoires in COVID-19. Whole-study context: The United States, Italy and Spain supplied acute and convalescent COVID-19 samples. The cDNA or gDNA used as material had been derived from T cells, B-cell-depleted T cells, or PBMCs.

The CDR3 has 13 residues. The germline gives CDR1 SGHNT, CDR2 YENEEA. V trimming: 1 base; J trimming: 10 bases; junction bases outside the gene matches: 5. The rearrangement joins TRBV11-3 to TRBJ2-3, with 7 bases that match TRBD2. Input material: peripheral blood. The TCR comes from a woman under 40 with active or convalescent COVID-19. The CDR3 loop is CASSLGQREAQYF. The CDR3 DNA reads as TGTGCCAGCAGCTTAGGGCAGCGGGAAGCGCAGTATTTT. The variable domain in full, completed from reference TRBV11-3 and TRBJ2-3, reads EAGVVQSPRYKIIEKKQPVAFWCNPISGHNTLYWYLQNLGQGPELLIRYENEEAVDDSQLPKDRFSAERLKGVDSTLKIQPAELGDSAVYLCASSLGQREAQYFGPGTRLTVL.